The present T cell receptor beta chain was sequenced within a study of cytomegalovirus exposure and HLA in healthy donors. The PCR used 60 Vbeta and 13 Jbeta primers. The method was immunoSEQ multiplex PCR; TCRdb's version includes in-frame clones alone and lacks a portion of them. The sample holds around 150,000 clones, about 70% seen once. The study, taken as a whole, reports: Another analysis was done later, and it associated fewer than 20,000 TCR beta sequences with HLA alleles at 0.05 false discovery rate.

As for this clone: Its antigen is still unknown.

CDR1 and CDR2 (germline): GTSNPN, SVGIG (reference sequence). Trimming stripped 5 bases from V and 0 bases from J, with 17 bases between. There are 17 residues in the CDR3. The chain has TRBV30 and TRBJ2-6; TRBD1 is a possible D gene (5 bases). The TCR sequence derives from a middle-aged woman in good health and CMV-seronegative. Sequenced input: PBMCs. The CDR3 DNA follows: TGTGCCTGGCTCAGGGTTCCCGCCACCTCTGGGGCCAACGTCCTGACTTTC. This gives the protein CAWLRVPATSGANVLTF.